This T cell receptor beta chain was documented in a study of cytomegalovirus exposure and HLA in healthy donors. CDR3 size: 17 residues. J lost 3 bases, V lost 0 bases, and 5 bases had no gene match. Germline loops: CDR1 LGHNA, CDR2 YNFKEQ. Study-level points and caveats: Cytomegalovirus association was assigned to approximately 180 TCR beta chains. Testing in vitro showed three CMV-associated chains specific for CMV antigens.

With 60 Vbeta and 13 Jbeta primers, the PCR was carried out. Sequencing used immunoSEQ multiplex PCR; TCRdb keeps in-frame clones, though not all of them. The sample table sets out 75,000 to 95,000 clones. Sampled while nominally healthy, donors likely had unrecorded immune exposures. As concerns this clone: The antigen remains unidentified.

The V gene is TRBV4-2, the J gene TRBJ1-5; 10 bases match TRBD1. Material for sequencing was PBMCs. The clonotype originates from a girl under 18 in good health and CMV-seropositive. CDR3 nucleotide sequence: TGTGCCAGCAGCCAAGAGTCGGGACAGGGGTCCAATCAGCCCCAGCATTTT. Its protein is CASSQESGQGSNQPQHF.